This T cell receptor beta chain is drawn from a study of cytomegalovirus exposure and HLA in healthy donors (TCRdb year 2017). Background on the whole study: According to an earlier analysis of around 600 of the donors, about 179 million T cells yielded over 90 million unique TCR beta sequences and about 300 Gb of sequence data. An early release that covered more than 550 HLA-typed donors contained about 300 gigabases of sequencing data and 75 million to 100 million unique TCR sequences. Among the roughly 400 genotyped donors, around 81% belonged to the genetic ancestry cluster associated with self-reported Caucasian donors. The study aimed to test whether cataloging public T cell receptors could reveal signatures of past pathogen exposure. The study used immunosequencing to profile the T cell repertoires of approximately 650 subjects and linked those repertoires to cytomegalovirus serostatus. Besides the first cohort of some 670 subjects, a separate validation cohort made up of roughly 120 different subjects was used. To predict cytomegalovirus infection status, the study brought together high-throughput TCR immunosequencing, statistical association of individual TCRs with disease status, and machine learning. A later analysis re-examined previously published TCR beta repertoires from 610 or so donors and added high-resolution HLA genotyping to investigate patterns of TCR occurrence. Rather than drawing on any new phenotypic data, the later analysis identified candidate immune exposures from TCR beta sequences and the way those sequences occurred across donors. To decide whether each TCR beta V gene segment behaved as functional or pseudogenic, an earlier analysis of 587 of the donors relied on high-throughput TCR beta sequencing. Alongside the repertoire data, information on donor age, sex, ethnicity and CMV serostatus was compiled. A later genetic analysis took genome-wide SNP genotypes for about 55% of the 666 donors and used that subset as a discovery cohort. All discovery cohort repertoires had been generated using a single sequencing platform. HLA typing included class I and class II loci at four-digit resolution. Typing coverage varied by locus: roughly 629-640 donors for A, B, C, DRB1 and DQB1; about 520 for DQA1; more than 600 for DPA1; approximately 490 for DPB1. Because of strong linkage in the cohort, 5 or 6 DR-DQ haplotypes were treated as single units for association and clustering. Among roughly 400 genotyped donors of the cohort, an average of about 240,000 unique TCR beta nucleotide sequences was sequenced per donor, of which roughly 18% were non-productive. Broad study findings and their caveats: For the cohort, immune exposure information was limited to CMV serostatus. A later analysis found that most CMV-associated TCR beta chains appeared HLA-restricted, with HLA associations seemingly driven largely by CMV exposure. In a later analysis, 16,951 TCR beta sequences were associated with specific HLA alleles at a false discovery rate of 0.05. Some IMGT-functional V segments, including TRBV6-2 and TRBV6-3, could not be distinguished by the 87-base-pair reads and were therefore excluded. An association between a missense DCLRE1C variant and V-gene and J-gene trimming of TCR beta chains was found in a later genetic analysis and replicated in an independent cohort. According to a later analysis, parvovirus B19, influenza, CMV and Epstein-Barr virus appeared linked to several top co-occurrence clusters. The study gave a list of over 150 TCR beta chains associated with cytomegalovirus. Linkage disequilibrium might explain the correlated functional status among segregating V segments, but an unknown experimental factor could not be ruled out. In a later genetic analysis, fewer N-insertions in productive TCRs were reported among donors in an Asian-associated ancestry cluster than the 666-donor mean. In a later analysis, HLA-associated TCR beta chains were found to be more clonally expanded and to have lower generation probabilities than equally common non-associated chains. A further reported finding was that TCR beta sequences accurately predicted the HLA-A and HLA-B alleles for most subjects in the first cohort. While some public TCRs were present in many individuals, most TCR sequences turned up only very rarely across donors. The classifier was reported to diagnose cytomegalovirus status with high specificity and sensitivity in both the original cohort and the validation cohort. In vitro tests confirmed that a few of the cytomegalovirus-associated TCR beta chains recognize cytomegalovirus antigens. Assigning TCR associations to individual alleles was difficult when HLA alleles, especially DR and DQ, strongly co-occurred. Presence/absence analyses assumed roughly uniform sequencing depth across donors, an assumption that may not hold. A group of highly shared sequence variants was considered likely to be a technical artifact of the sequencing pipeline. Because counts were too low, some 16 rarely observed V segments, including chromosome 9 orphons, were excluded from the earlier analysis of about 500 of the donors. The authors suggested that the approach could potentially be generalized to other disease states and immunological phenotypes. According to a later analysis, TCR association rates differed among HLA loci, with DRB1 alleles showing the most associated TCRs and HLA-C alleles showing the fewest. Because HLA typing was unavailable for some donors at each locus, only the typed subset was used in association tests. This cohort had only TCR beta chains sequenced, and the lack of alpha or paired-chain data limited which features could be detected. Broadly in line with IMGT annotations, most TCR beta V segments showed up in productive rearrangements about 87% or about 30% of the time in an earlier analysis of some 590 of the donors.

Counted from cysteine to phenylalanine, this CDR3 has 15 amino acids. Only the CDR3 part of the read is kept: 45 bases, read in frame from the first base. The junction carries 15 bases between V and J, which are trimmed by 5 bases and 5 bases respectively. The germline V gene (reference sequence) supplies CDR1 SEHNR and CDR2 FQNEAQ. As concerns this clone: Its target antigen remains unknown. Base qualities were left out, and no much larger clone turns up one base away.

The cohort consisted of 670 or so healthy bone marrow donors. All cohort members were sampled while nominally healthy, although unrecorded immune exposures were likely present. The donor was CMV seropositive and belonged to the group of 270 or so seropositive cohort members. A peripheral blood sample was provided by each donor, and peripheral blood mononuclear cells were used for TCR beta sequencing. Genomic DNA was extracted from the blood cell samples with the Qiagen DNeasy Blood Extraction Kit. Library preparation was by the immunoSEQ multiplex PCR assay. For the multiplex PCR, a mixture combining 60 forward primers for TCR Vbeta segments and 13 reverse primers for TCR Jbeta segments was used. The CDR3 region of rearranged TCR beta genes was amplified from genomic DNA with a multiplex PCR assay. On the Illumina HiSeq System, the amplified TCR beta libraries were sequenced as 87-base-pair reads. The study's own analysis went as follows. In a later analysis, 80 million or so unique TCR beta chains were counted across the 650 to 750 repertoires, and approximately 11 million of these chains were shared by at least two donors. Raw reads were error-corrected and collapsed into unique sequences with a nearest-neighbor algorithm that merged closely related sequences to remove PCR and sequencing errors. V, D and J gene segments were assigned by aligning CDR3 sequences to IMGT reference sequences. For a sequence to be retained, at least a six-nucleotide match to both a V gene segment and a J gene segment was required. Rearrangements were classified as productive when the CDR3 lacked stop codons and remained in frame with V and J, and all other rearrangements were classified as non-productive. CDR3 was defined according to IMGT convention as the region running from the second conserved V-encoded cysteine to the conserved J-encoded phenylalanine. Sequences without an unambiguous match to a single V gene segment were excluded from the earlier analysis of about 600 of the donors. In an earlier analysis of several hundred of the donors, a V segment was called functional when productive rearrangements were above 56.7%, and segregating when the standard deviation between donors exceeded 5%. A statistical classification framework was built for diagnosing cytomegalovirus status from the catalog of TCR beta chain sequences. In a later analysis, V and J genes were assigned by comparing TCR nucleotide sequences against IMGT/GENE-DB human TR gene sequences. Using the TCRdist pipeline, a later analysis assigned CDR3 sequences along with most-parsimonious VDJ recombination scenarios. A later analysis defined each TCR beta chain by its CDR3 amino acid sequence plus V-gene family, and excluded reads lacking a unique V-gene family. A later analysis removed several hundred highly shared, low-generation-probability nucleotide sequences to deal with suspected cross-contamination and a sequencing artifact. In a later analysis, a clonal expansion index for each public chain was calculated from normalized within-repertoire ranks of inferred template counts. In a later analysis, generation probabilities were computed with a VDJ recombination model fitted to out-of-frame rearrangements, and the resulting probabilities were checked against IGoR. A later analysis scored TCR-TCR, TCR-HLA and TCR-CMV co-occurrence with hypergeometric tests, applying a repertoire-size bias correction to TCR pairs. To estimate false discovery rates, a later analysis permuted the HLA or CMV assignments 20 times. In a later analysis, co-occurring TCRs were grouped using DBSCAN, with TCRdist sequence similarity added in when clustering inside HLA-allele-positive subsets. Repertoires with fewer than 30,000 or more than 120,000 public chains were left out of co-occurrence clustering, as were four to six repertoires with anomalous nucleotide sharing. In TCRdb, the immuneACCESS table is reduced to in-frame sequences with V and J assigned. These tables do not hold every clone; where another copy was compared, an unresolved V gene accounts for under half, and the others remain unexplained. Clonal size and the V and J genes are those of that table, whereas D and trimming came from the DNA. Recorded for this sample are fewer than 200,000 clones; roughly a tenth of them occurred a single time. The top ten clones comprise 1% to 1.5% of the sample.

The receptor was isolated from a woman aged 25 to 45 in good health and CMV-seropositive. This receptor chain uses TRBV7-9 and TRBJ2-2; TRBD1 is a possible D gene, resting on 5 matching bases. The sequencing input was PBMCs. The encoded CDR3 is CASSAGQDPTGELFF. In nucleotide form, the sequence is TGTGCCAGCAGCGCCGGACAAGATCCGACCGGGGAGCTGTTTTTT.